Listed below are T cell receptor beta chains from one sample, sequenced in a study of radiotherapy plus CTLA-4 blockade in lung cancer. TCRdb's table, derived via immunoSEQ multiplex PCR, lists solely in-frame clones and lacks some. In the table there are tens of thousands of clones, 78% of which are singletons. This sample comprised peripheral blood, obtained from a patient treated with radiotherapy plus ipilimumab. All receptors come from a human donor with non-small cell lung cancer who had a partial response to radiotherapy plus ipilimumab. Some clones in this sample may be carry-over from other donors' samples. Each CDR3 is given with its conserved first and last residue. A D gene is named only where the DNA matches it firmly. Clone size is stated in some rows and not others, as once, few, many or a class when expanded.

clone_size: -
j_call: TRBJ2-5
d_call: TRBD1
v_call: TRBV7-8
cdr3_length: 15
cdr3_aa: CASRLGGQGRETQYF
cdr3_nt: TGTGCCAGCAGACTGGGGGGACAGGGACGAGAGACCCAGTACTTC

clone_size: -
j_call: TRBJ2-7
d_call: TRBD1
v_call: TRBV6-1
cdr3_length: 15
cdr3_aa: CASSSQGRGPYEQYF
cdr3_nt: TGTGCCAGCAGTTCCCAGGGAAGGGGGCCCTACGAGCAGTACTTC

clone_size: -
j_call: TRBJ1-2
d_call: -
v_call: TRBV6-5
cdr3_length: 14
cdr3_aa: CASRAGGGNYGYTF
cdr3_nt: TGTGCCAGCCGCGCGGGAGGGGGTAACTATGGCTACACCTTC

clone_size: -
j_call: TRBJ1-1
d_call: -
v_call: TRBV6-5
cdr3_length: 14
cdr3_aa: CASSENRVMGGAFF
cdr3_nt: TGTGCCAGCAGTGAGAACAGGGTAATGGGTGGTGCTTTCTTT

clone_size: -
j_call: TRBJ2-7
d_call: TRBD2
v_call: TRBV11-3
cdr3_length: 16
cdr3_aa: CASSSGTSGSSYEQYF
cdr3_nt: TGTGCCAGCAGCTCCGGGACTAGCGGGTCCTCCTACGAGCAGTACTTC

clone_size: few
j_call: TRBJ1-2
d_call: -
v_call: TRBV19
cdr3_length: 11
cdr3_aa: CASSIELAVTF
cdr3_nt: TGTGCCAGTAGTATAGAATTGGCAGTCACCTTC

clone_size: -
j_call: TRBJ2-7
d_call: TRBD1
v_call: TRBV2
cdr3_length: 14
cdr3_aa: CASNEQGAPLEQYF
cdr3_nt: TGTGCCAGCAATGAACAGGGGGCGCCTCTCGAGCAGTACTTC

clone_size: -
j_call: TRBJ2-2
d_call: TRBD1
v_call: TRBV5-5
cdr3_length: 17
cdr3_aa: CASSSRQGSRNTGELFF
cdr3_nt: TGTGCCAGCAGCTCAAGACAGGGGTCGAGGAACACCGGGGAGCTGTTTTTT

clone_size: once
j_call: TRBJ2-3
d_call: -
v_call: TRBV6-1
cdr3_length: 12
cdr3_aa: CASSEVEDTQYF
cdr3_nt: TGTGCCAGCAGTGAAGTGGAGGATACGCAGTATTTT

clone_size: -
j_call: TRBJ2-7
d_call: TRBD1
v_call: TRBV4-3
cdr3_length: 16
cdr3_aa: CASSQDGGTGGFEQYF
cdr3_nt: TGCGCCAGCAGCCAAGATGGCGGGACAGGGGGCTTCGAGCAGTACTTC

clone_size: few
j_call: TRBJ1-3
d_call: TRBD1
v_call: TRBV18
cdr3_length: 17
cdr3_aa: CASSPLSGTGGKNTIYF
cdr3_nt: TGTGCCAGCTCACCGTTATCCGGGACAGGGGGCAAAAACACCATATATTTT

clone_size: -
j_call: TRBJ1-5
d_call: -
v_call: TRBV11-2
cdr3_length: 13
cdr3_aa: CASSLDSNQPQHF
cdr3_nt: TGTGCCAGCAGCTTAGATAGTAATCAGCCCCAGCATTTT

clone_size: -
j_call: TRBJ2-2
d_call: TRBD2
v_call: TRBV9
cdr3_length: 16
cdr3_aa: CASTPVGGANTGELFF
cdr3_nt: TGTGCCAGCACTCCCGTCGGGGGGGCGAACACCGGGGAGCTGTTTTTT

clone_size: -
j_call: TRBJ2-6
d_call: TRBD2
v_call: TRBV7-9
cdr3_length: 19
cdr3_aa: CASSYRGGRVLPGANVLTF
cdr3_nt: TGTGCCAGCAGCTACCGGGGGGGCCGAGTTCTGCCGGGGGCCAACGTCCTGACTTTC

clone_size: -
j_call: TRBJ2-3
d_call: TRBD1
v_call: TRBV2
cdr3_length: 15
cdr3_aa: CASSGGQPNTDTQYF
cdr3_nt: TGTGCCAGCAGTGGGGGACAGCCAAACACAGATACGCAGTATTTT

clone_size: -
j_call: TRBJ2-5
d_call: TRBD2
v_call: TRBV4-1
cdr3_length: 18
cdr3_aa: CASSQPRGLAGEEETQYF
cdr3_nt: TGCGCCAGCAGCCAGCCTAGGGGACTAGCGGGAGAAGAGGAGACCCAGTACTTC

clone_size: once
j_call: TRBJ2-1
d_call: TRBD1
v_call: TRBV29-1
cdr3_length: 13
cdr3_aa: CSVVTGQYNEQFF
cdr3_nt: TGCAGCGTTGTGACGGGACAGTACAATGAGCAGTTCTTC

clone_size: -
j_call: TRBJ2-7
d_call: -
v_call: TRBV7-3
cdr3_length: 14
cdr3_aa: CASSFTDSPHEQYF
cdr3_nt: TGTGCCAGCAGCTTCACGGACAGCCCCCACGAGCAGTACTTC

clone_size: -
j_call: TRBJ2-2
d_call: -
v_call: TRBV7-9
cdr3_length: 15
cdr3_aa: CASSPRVANTGELFF
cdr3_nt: TGTGCCAGCAGCCCTCGGGTAGCGAACACCGGGGAGCTGTTTTTT

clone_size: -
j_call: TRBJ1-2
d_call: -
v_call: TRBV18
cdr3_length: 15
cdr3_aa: CASSHGQLRSYGYTF
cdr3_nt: TGTGCCAGCTCACACGGACAGCTACGCTCCTATGGCTACACCTTC

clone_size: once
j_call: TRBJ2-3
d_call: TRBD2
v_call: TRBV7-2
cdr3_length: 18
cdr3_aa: CASSRGQGASGGGDTQYF
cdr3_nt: TGTGCCAGCAGCCGGGGCCAGGGCGCGAGCGGGGGAGGGGATACGCAGTATTTT

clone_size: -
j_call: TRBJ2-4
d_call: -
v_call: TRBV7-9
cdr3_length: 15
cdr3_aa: CASSFSSRRGNIQYF
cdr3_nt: TGTGCCAGCAGCTTTTCTTCACGCAGAGGAAACATTCAGTACTTC

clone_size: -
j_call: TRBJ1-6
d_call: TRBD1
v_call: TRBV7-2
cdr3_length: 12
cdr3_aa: CASSLRRDSLHF
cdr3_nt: TGTGCCAGCAGCTTAAGACGGGACAGTCTCCACTTT

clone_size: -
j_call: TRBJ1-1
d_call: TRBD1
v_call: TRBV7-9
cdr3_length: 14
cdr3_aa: CASSYGTGKTEAFF
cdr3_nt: TGTGCCAGCAGCTATGGGACAGGGAAGACTGAAGCTTTCTTT

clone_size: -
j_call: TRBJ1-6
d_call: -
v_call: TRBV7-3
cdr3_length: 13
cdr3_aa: CASSPRLNSPLHF
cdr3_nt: TGTGCCAGCAGTCCGCGGCTTAATTCACCCCTCCACTTT

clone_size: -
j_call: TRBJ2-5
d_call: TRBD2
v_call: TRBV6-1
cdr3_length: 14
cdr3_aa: CASSETGLEETQYF
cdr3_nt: TGTGCCAGCAGTGAAACCGGACTAGAAGAGACCCAGTACTTC

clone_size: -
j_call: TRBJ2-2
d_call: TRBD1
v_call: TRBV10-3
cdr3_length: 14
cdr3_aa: CAIGQGADTGELFF
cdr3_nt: TGTGCCATCGGACAGGGGGCGGATACCGGGGAGCTGTTTTTT

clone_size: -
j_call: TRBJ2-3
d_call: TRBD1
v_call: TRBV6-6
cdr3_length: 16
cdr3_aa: CASSGIRDSSTDTQYF
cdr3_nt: TGTGCCAGCAGCGGAATCCGGGACAGCAGCACAGATACGCAGTATTTT

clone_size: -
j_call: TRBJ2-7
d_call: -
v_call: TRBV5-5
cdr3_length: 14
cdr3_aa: CASSLSDSTYEQYF
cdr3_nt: TGTGCCAGCAGCTTGAGTGACAGCACCTACGAGCAGTACTTC

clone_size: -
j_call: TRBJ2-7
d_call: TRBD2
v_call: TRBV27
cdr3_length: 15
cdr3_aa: CASSPPWTRRREQYF
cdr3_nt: TGTGCCAGCAGTCCTCCCTGGACTAGGAGGCGCGAGCAGTACTTC

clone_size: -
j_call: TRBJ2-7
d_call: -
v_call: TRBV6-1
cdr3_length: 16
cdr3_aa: CASSELGGAPIYEQYF
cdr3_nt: TGTGCCAGCAGTGAATTGGGAGGAGCCCCCATCTACGAGCAGTACTTC

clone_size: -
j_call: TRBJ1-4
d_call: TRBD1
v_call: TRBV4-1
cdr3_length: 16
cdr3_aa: CASSHRQGATNEKLFF
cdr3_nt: TGCGCCAGCAGCCACCGACAGGGGGCAACTAATGAAAAACTGTTTTTT

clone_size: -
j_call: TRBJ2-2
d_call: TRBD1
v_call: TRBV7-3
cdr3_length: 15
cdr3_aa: CASSPGTGNLGELFF
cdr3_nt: TGTGCCAGCAGCCCCGGGACAGGGAATTTAGGGGAGCTGTTTTTT